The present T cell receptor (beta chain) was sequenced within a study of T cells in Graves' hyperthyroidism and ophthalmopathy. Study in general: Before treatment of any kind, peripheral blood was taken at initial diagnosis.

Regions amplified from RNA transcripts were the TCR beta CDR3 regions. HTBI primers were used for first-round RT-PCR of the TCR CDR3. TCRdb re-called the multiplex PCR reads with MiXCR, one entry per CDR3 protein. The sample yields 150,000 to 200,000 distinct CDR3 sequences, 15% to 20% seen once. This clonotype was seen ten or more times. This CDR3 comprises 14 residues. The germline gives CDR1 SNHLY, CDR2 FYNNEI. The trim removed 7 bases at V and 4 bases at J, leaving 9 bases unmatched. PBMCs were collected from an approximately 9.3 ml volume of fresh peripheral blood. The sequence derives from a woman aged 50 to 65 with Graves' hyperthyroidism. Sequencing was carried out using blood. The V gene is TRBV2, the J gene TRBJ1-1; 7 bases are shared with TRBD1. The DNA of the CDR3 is TGTGCCAGCAACCCTTACAGGGGCCCCACTGAAGCTTTCTTT. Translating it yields CASNPYRGPTEAFF.